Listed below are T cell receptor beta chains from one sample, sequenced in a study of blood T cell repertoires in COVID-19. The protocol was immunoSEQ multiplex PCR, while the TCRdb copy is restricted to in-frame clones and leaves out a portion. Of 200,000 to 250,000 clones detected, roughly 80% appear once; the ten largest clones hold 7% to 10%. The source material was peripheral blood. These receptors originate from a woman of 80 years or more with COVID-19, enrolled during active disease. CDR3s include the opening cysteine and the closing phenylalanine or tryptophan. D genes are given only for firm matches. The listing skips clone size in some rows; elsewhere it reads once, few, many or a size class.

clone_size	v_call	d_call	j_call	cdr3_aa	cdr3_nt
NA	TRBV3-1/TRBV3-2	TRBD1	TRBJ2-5	CASSHGQATTQYF	TGTGCCAGCAGTCACGGACAGGCCACCACCCAGTACTTC
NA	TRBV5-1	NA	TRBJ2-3	CASSPGTHTDTQYF	TGCGCCAGCAGCCCCGGGACACACACAGATACGCAGTATTTT
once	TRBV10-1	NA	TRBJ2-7	CASSDEQGSKSYEQYF	TGCGCCAGCAGTGATGAACAGGGCTCTAAATCCTACGAGCAGTACTTC
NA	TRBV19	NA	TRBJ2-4	CASRRGSKNIQYF	TGTGCCAGCAGGAGGGGCAGTAAAAACATTCAGTACTTC
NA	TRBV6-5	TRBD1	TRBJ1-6	CASSYTLQGANSPLHF	TGTGCCAGCAGTTACACCTTACAGGGGGCCAATTCACCCCTCCACTTT
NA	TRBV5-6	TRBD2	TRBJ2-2	CASSLWGGAAGELFF	TGTGCCAGCAGCCTCTGGGGAGGGGCCGCCGGGGAGCTGTTTTTT
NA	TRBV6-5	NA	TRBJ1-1	CASSQTSNTEAFF	TGTGCCAGCAGTCAGACATCGAACACTGAAGCTTTCTTT
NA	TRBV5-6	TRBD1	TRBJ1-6	CASSFLDRGWSSYNSPLHF	TGTGCCAGCAGCTTTCTGGACAGGGGCTGGAGCTCCTATAATTCACCCCTCCACTTT
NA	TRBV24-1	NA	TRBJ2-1	CATSESGGATYNEQFF	TGTGCCACCAGTGAAAGCGGCGGGGCCACCTACAATGAGCAGTTCTTC
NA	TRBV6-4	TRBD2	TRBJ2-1	CASAGTSGNEQFF	TGTGCCAGCGCCGGGACTAGCGGAAATGAGCAGTTCTTC
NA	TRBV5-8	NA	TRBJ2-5	CASSKTGTLQETQYF	TGTGCCAGCAGCAAAACCGGGACACTCCAAGAGACCCAGTACTTC
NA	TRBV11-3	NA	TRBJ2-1	CASSLGLANNEQFF	TGTGCCAGCAGCTTGGGACTGGCTAACAATGAGCAGTTCTTC
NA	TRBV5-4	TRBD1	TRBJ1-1	CASSQGGRTEAFF	TGTGCCAGCAGCCAAGGGGGCAGAACTGAAGCTTTCTTT
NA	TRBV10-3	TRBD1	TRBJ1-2	CAISGTGDNYGYTF	TGTGCCATCAGCGGGACAGGGGATAACTATGGCTACACCTTC
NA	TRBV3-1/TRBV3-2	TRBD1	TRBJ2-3	CASSLTGGKADTQYF	TGTGCCAGCAGTCTTACAGGGGGCAAGGCAGATACGCAGTATTTT
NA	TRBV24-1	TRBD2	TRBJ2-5	CATSAGGAYQETQYF	TGTGCCACCAGTGCGGGGGGGGCGTACCAAGAGACCCAGTACTTC
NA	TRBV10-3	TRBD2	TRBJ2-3	CAISEPGTSGSADTQYF	TGTGCCATCAGTGAACCCGGGACTAGCGGGAGTGCAGATACGCAGTATTTT
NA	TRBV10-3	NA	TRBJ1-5	CATQGGDQPQHF	TGTGCCACTCAGGGAGGGGACCAGCCCCAGCATTTT
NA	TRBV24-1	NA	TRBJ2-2	CATSASGELFF	TGTGCCACCAGTGCCTCCGGGGAGCTGTTTTTT
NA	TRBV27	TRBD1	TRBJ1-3	CASSTQLPTGASGNTIYF	TGTGCCAGCAGTACACAACTCCCGACAGGGGCCTCTGGAAACACCATATATTTT
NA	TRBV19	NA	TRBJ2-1	CASRNAVFGGANEQFF	TGTGCCAGTAGGAACGCGGTGTTTGGGGGGGCTAATGAGCAGTTCTTC
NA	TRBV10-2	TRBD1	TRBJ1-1	CASSPGSTGRTEAFF	TGCGCCAGCAGTCCAGGGTCGACAGGGAGGACTGAAGCTTTCTTT
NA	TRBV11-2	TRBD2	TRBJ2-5	CASSSLAGGPRETQYF	TGTGCCAGCAGCTCTCTAGCGGGAGGGCCGAGAGAGACCCAGTACTTC
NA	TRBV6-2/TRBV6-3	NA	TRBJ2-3	CASSYSAGSSTDTQYF	TGTGCCAGCAGTTACTCGGCAGGATCTAGCACAGATACGCAGTATTTT
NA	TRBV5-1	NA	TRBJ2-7	CASSLEGRSTYEQYF	TGCGCCAGCAGCTTGGAAGGGAGATCCACTTACGAGCAGTACTTC
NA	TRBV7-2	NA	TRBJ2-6	CASSLAYTGANVLTF	TGTGCCAGCAGCTTAGCTTACACTGGGGCCAACGTCCTGACTTTC
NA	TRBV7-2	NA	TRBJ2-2	CASSLERYGELFF	TGTGCCAGCAGCCTGGAGCGGTACGGGGAGCTGTTTTTT
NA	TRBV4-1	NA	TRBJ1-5	CASSQDHYGDRNQPQHF	TGCGCCAGCAGCCAAGATCATTACGGGGATCGCAATCAGCCCCAGCATTTT
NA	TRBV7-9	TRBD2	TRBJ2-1	CASSPPGLADTNEQFF	TGTGCCAGCAGCCCTCCGGGACTAGCGGACACCAATGAGCAGTTCTTC
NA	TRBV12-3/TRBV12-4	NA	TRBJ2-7	CASSPGLAYEQYF	TGTGCCAGCAGCCCAGGACTGGCCTACGAGCAGTACTTC
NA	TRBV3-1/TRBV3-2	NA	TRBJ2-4	CASSQDRVKNIQYF	TGTGCCAGCAGCCAAGACAGGGTCAAAAACATTCAGTACTTC
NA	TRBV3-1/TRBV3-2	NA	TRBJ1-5	CASSPDSFNQPQHF	TGTGCCAGCAGTCCAGACAGCTTCAATCAGCCCCAGCATTTT
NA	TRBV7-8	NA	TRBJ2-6	CASSRQDFSGANVLTF	TGTGCCAGCAGTCGACAGGACTTCTCTGGGGCCAACGTCCTGACTTTC
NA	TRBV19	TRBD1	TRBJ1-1	CASNRGQIRGDTEAFF	TGTGCCAGTAACAGGGGACAGATCCGGGGTGACACTGAAGCTTTCTTT
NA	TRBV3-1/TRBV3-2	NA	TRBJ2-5	CASSQGGVLAATQYF	TGTGCCAGCAGCCAAGGCGGGGTCCTGGCCGCGACCCAGTACTTC
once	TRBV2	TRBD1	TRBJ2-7	CASSEEGQGPYEQYF	TGTGCCAGCAGTGAGGAGGGACAGGGGCCCTACGAGCAGTACTTC